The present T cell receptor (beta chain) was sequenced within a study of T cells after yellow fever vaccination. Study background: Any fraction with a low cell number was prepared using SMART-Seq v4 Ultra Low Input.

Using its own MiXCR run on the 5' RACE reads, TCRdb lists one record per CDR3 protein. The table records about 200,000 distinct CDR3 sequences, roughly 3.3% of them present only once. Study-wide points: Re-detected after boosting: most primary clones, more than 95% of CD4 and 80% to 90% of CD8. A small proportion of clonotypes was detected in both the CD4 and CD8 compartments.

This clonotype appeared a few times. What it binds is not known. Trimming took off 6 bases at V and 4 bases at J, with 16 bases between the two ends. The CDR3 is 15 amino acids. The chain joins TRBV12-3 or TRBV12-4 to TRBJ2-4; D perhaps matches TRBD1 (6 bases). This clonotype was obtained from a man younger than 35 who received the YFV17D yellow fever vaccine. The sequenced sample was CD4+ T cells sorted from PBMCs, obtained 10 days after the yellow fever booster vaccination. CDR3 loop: CASREGVLRKNIQYF. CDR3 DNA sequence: TGTGCCAGCAGAGAGGGGGTCTTAAGAAAAAACATTCAGTACTTC.